Listed here are 32 T cell receptor beta chains from one sample, sequenced in a study of shared clonotypes between healthy human individuals. Assay: immunoSEQ multiplex PCR; the TCRdb copy retains only in-frame clones and omits some. The profile covers 2 million to 3 million clones, with under 95% appearing a single time and about 0.34% taken by the ten largest. The specimen was naive CD4+ T cells from PBMCs. The subset: CD45RA+ positively selected. The receptors here all came from a man in his late teens or twenties in good health. Some clones in this sample may be carry-over from other donors' samples.

The chain carries TRBV5-1 and TRBJ2-7, with D maybe TRBD1 (5 bases). V was cut by 1 base and J by 4 bases, with 9 bases left in between. CDR3 length: 13 amino acids. From germline, CDR1 is SGHRS and CDR2 YFSETQ. The CDR3 sequence: CASSLSGWYEQYF. CDR3 DNA: TGCGCCAGCAGCTTGTCAGGGTGGTACGAGCAGTACTTC.

The CDR3: CASSISSNYGYTF. The CDR3 bases are TGTGCCAGCAGCATTTCGTCTAACTATGGCTACACCTTC. The chain links TRBV5-6 to TRBJ1-2; D uncertain. Germline CDR1 reads SGHDT; CDR2 reads YYEEEE. This CDR3 is 13 amino acids long. The ends were cut back, 4 bases at V and 0 bases at J, with 7 bases in the middle. Drawing the rest from reference TRBV5-6 and TRBJ1-2, the complete variable domain is DAGVTQSPTHLIKTRGQQVTLRCSPKSGHDTVSWYQQALGQGPQFIFQYYEEEERQRGNFPDRFSGHQFPNYSSELNVNALLLGDSALYLCASSISSNYGYTFGSGTRLTVV.

The chain employs TRBV27 and TRBJ2-7, with 8 bases that match TRBD2. V lost 5 bases, J lost 4 bases, and 13 bases stayed unmatched. Germline CDR1 reads MNHEY; CDR2 reads SMNVEV (reference sequence). The CDR3 consists of 16 residues. The CDR3 coding sequence is TGTGCCAGCAGTCCCCTGGGACTAGATGACCGGTACGAGCAGTACTTC. It is translated as CASSPLGLDDRYEQYF.

The gene calls are TRBV28 and TRBJ2-5; 14 bases match TRBD2. CDR1 MDHEN and CDR2 SYDVKM come from the germline V gene. This CDR3 contains 17 residues. Trimming removed 4 bases from V and 6 bases from J; junction bases left unmatched: 10. CDR3 residues: CASSWRETSGRGKTQYF. As DNA, the CDR3 is TGTGCCAGCAGTTGGCGGGAGACTAGCGGGAGGGGTAAGACCCAGTACTTC.

The chain couples TRBV28 to TRBJ2-1; tentative D call: TRBD1 (6 bases). Germline-derived CDR1 and CDR2 are MDHEN and SYDVKM. The CDR3 totals 14 residues. Trimming removed 2 bases from V and 4 bases from J, with 9 bases in between. CDR3 bases: TGTGCCAGCAGTTTAGAGGGGGAATACAATGAGCAGTTCTTC. As protein: CASSLEGEYNEQFF.

The chain recombines TRBV6-1 with TRBJ1-2, with a possible D match to TRBD1 (5 bases). The germline gives CDR1 MNHNS, CDR2 SASEGT. Trimming cost V 2 bases and J 5 bases, with 12 bases left between them. CDR3 length: 14 residues. CDR3: CASSESGAGYGYTF. The CDR3 DNA reads as TGTGCCAGCAGTGAATCCGGGGCGGGGTATGGCTACACCTTC.

As to this clone: Distinct nucleotide sequences in the sample also encode this CDR3. This chain's CDR3 is CASSGGYGYTF. The CDR3 nucleotides are TGTGCCAGCAGTGGGGGTTATGGCTACACCTTC. The chain recombines TRBV2 with TRBJ1-2, with no clear D. The CDR3 covers 11 residues. Trimming pared 4 bases from V and 5 bases from J, leaving 5 bases between. The germline V gene has CDR1 SNHLY and CDR2 FYNNEI.

The chain couples TRBV6-1 to TRBJ1-2, with TRBD1 identical over 9 bases. Germline CDR1 and CDR2: MNHNS and SASEGT. The CDR3 consists of 14 residues. V dropped 6 bases and J dropped 4; count of bases not matched to a gene: 6. This chain's CDR3 is CASSRDRVGYGYTF. In nucleotides, the CDR3 is TGTGCCAGCAGCCGGGACAGGGTAGGCTATGGCTACACCTTC.

J is TRBJ2-5 and V is TRBV6-5; 8 bases align to TRBD1. Germline CDR1 MNHEY, CDR2 SVGAGI. CDR3 length: 14 amino acids. The ends lost 4 bases at V and 1 base at J; junction bases unmatched: 2. Here the CDR3 DNA reads TGTGCCAGCAGTTGGGGGACAGGCCAAGAGACCCAGTACTTC. This gives the protein CASSWGTGQETQYF.

The chain is built from TRBV16 and TRBJ1-1, with a weak D call TRBD1 (6 bases). Trimming removed 1 base from V and 6 bases from J, with 12 bases in between. This CDR3 region has 14 residues. The V gene's germline CDR1 is KGHSY and CDR2 FQNENV. CDR3 sequence: CASSQFRQAPEAFF. The CDR3 bases are TGTGCCAGCAGCCAATTTCGACAGGCCCCTGAAGCTTTCTTT.

The chain is built from TRBV7-2 and TRBJ1-2; TRBD1 matches at 7 bases. The J segment lost 7 bases and the V segment lost 6 bases, leaving 8 bases of the junction unmatched. From germline, CDR1 is SGHTA and CDR2 FQGNSA. The CDR3 has 13 residues. The DNA for the CDR3 is TGTGCCAGCAGACCTAAGACAGGGCCTGGCTACACCTTC. It specifies CASRPKTGPGYTF.

The chain links TRBV5-6 to TRBJ1-6; TRBD1 might be the D (5 bases). The CDR3 runs 15 residues. V gave up 4 bases and J gave up 9 bases, with 17 bases separating them. CDR1 and CDR2 (germline): SGHDT, YYEEEE. The CDR3 loop reads CASSPPGGKISPLHF. CDR3 nucleotides: TGTGCCAGCAGCCCCCCCGGGGGGAAGATTTCACCCCTCCACTTT.

A word on this clone: This sample includes further DNA sequences coding for the same CDR3. This chain uses TRBV28 with TRBJ2-1; 7 nucleotides line up with TRBD2. Germline CDR1 and CDR2: MDHEN and SYDVKM. J was trimmed by 3 bases and V by 6 bases; bases with no gene match: 5. The CDR3 spans 14 residues. CDR3 region: CASSRGGSYNEQFF. The CDR3, as DNA: TGTGCCAGCAGCCGGGGCGGGAGCTACAATGAGCAGTTCTTC.

This chain uses TRBV28 with TRBJ2-1, with D possibly being TRBD2 (5 bases). Between the trimmed V and J ends, which lost 4 bases and 9 bases, there was a span of 10 bases. This CDR3 is 12 amino acids long. Germline loops: CDR1 MDHEN, CDR2 SYDVKM. Here the CDR3 reads CASSSTSIEQFF. The DNA for the CDR3 is TGTGCCAGCAGTTCTACTAGTATTGAGCAGTTCTTC. The full variable domain, in which reference TRBV28 and TRBJ2-1 provide the parts outside the CDR3, is DVKVTQSSRYLVKRTGEKVFLECVQDMDHENMFWYRQDPGLGLRLIYFSYDVKMKEKGDIPEGYSVSREKKERFSLILESASTNQTSMYLCASSSTSIEQFFGPGTRLTVL.

V and J are TRBV28 and TRBJ1-2; perhaps TRBD1 as D (6 bases). Looked up from germline, CDR1 is MDHEN and CDR2 is SYDVKM. The CDR3 contains 11 residues. V shed 7 bases and J shed 4 bases, with 7 bases lying between them. The CDR3 region has the DNA TGTGCCAGCACAGGGGTCTATGGCTACACCTTC. Its protein product is CASTGVYGYTF.

As to this clone: This sample also contains other DNA sequences that code for the same CDR3. V is TRBV5-1 and J is TRBJ2-3; 8 bases fit TRBD2. The CDR3 spans 16 residues. Per germline, CDR1 SGHRS and CDR2 YFSETQ. The V segment lost 3 bases and the J segment 0 bases; nucleotides outside the gene matches: 6. The CDR3 protein is CASSSGGGPSTDTQYF. The CDR3 DNA reads as TGCGCCAGCAGCTCGGGAGGGGGTCCTAGCACAGATACGCAGTATTTT. The full variable domain, in which reference TRBV5-1 and TRBJ2-3 provide the parts outside the CDR3, is KAGVTQTPRYLIKTRGQQVTLSCSPISGHRSVSWYQQTPGQGLQFLFEYFSETQRNKGNFPGRFSGRQFSNSRSEMNVSTLELGDSALYLCASSSGGGPSTDTQYFGPGTRLTVL.

This clone was seen more than once but under ten times. The chain links TRBV11-2 to TRBJ1-5; the D gene is possibly TRBD1 (6 bases). V was clipped by 5 bases and J by 0 bases, with 11 bases between them. The CDR3 is 15 residues long. Germline CDR1 and CDR2: SGHAT and FQNNGV. The CDR3 DNA is TGTGCCAGCAGCAGGACAGACAGTAGCAATCAGCCCCAGCATTTT. Its protein product is CASSRTDSSNQPQHF.

The CDR3 DNA follows: TGTGCCAGTAGTATTAACCCCGCTGGGGCAGATACGCAGTATTTT. Protein sequence: CASSINPAGADTQYF. The genes are TRBV19 and TRBJ2-3; D ambiguous. The germline gives CDR1 LNHDA, CDR2 SQIVND (reference sequence). The CDR3 has 15 residues. V lost 3 bases to trimming and J lost 4 bases, with 14 bases between them.

This chain uses TRBV19 with TRBJ1-5; 8 positions agree with TRBD1. V gave up 1 base and J gave up 0 bases; unmatched junction bases: 5. This CDR3 spans 17 amino acids. Germline V gene data show CDR1 as LNHDA and CDR2 as SQIVND (reference sequence). CDR3 amino acids: CASSIGDRGSSNQPQHF. The CDR3 DNA reads as TGTGCCAGTAGTATAGGTGACAGGGGAAGTAGCAATCAGCCCCAGCATTTT.

The V and J genes are TRBV7-2 and TRBJ2-6, with 14 bases that match TRBD2. CDR1 and CDR2 (germline): SGHTA, FQGNSA. V dropped 5 bases and J dropped 13; count of bases not matched to a gene: 13. The CDR3 runs 17 residues. The CDR3 region has the DNA TGTGCCAGCAGCCCAGCCCGGACTAGCGGGAGGAGGGGGGTCCTGACTTTC. It specifies CASSPARTSGRRGVLTF.

This rearrangement joins TRBV7-2 to TRBJ2-1; 11 positions match TRBD2. This CDR3 contains 17 residues. The germline gives CDR1 SGHTA, CDR2 FQGNSA. Trimming took 1 base from V and 4 from J; bases not matched to a gene: 6. The CDR3 DNA sequence: TGTGCCAGCAGCTTAGTATCCGGGACTAGCGGATACAATGAGCAGTTCTTC. It specifies CASSLVSGTSGYNEQFF.

This clone was seen a few times. The chain carries TRBV27 and TRBJ1-2; D possibly corresponds to TRBD1 (5 bases). The germline V gene encodes CDR1 MNHEY and CDR2 SMNVEV (reference sequence). The CDR3 covers 15 residues. Trimming pared 6 bases from V and 4 bases from J, leaving 18 bases between. The CDR3 loop is CASSWGRPQSYGYTF. In DNA form, the CDR3 reads TGTGCCAGCAGCTGGGGCAGGCCGCAGAGCTATGGCTACACCTTC.

The J gene is TRBJ1-1, the V gene TRBV11-2, with TRBD1 as a possible D gene (5 bases). Trimming took off 5 bases at V and 11 bases at J, with 21 bases between the two ends. CDR3 length: 14 residues. Germline loops: CDR1 SGHAT, CDR2 FQNNGV. CDR3 amino acids: CASSPGGKAGQAFF. DNA of the CDR3: TGTGCCAGCAGCCCAGGTGGCAAGGCGGGGCAGGCTTTCTTT. Full variable domain (rest looked up from reference TRBV11-2 and TRBJ1-1): EAGVAQSPRYKIIEKRQSVAFWCNPISGHATLYWYQQILGQGPKLLIQFQNNGVVDDSQLPKDRFSAERLKGVDSTLKIQPAKLEDSAVYLCASSPGGKAGQAFFGQGTRLTVV.

The chain joins TRBV4-1 to TRBJ2-6; tentative D call: TRBD2 (7 bases). V was pared by 3 bases and J by 0 bases, with 15 bases between. CDR1 MGHRA and CDR2 YSYEKL come from the germline V gene. The CDR3 consists of 18 residues. CDR3 protein: CASSQERGGHSGANVLTF. The CDR3 region has the DNA TGCGCCAGCAGCCAGGAAAGGGGGGGCCACTCTGGGGCCAACGTCCTGACTTTC.

This clone was picked up one time. The rearrangement links TRBV9 to TRBJ2-3; 7 positions agree with TRBD1. This CDR3 has 15 residues. Germline loops: CDR1 SGDLS, CDR2 YYNGEE. Unmatched junction bases numbered 4, after V lost 1 base and J lost 2 bases. The CDR3 nucleotides read TGTGCCAGCAGCGTACGGACAGGCTTCACAGATACGCAGTATTTT. It translates to CASSVRTGFTDTQYF.

This sequence joins TRBV6-1 and TRBJ2-2; no clear D gene. Germline V gene data show CDR1 as MNHNS and CDR2 as SASEGT. Trimming removed 0 bases from V and 5 bases from J, with 13 bases in between. The CDR3 contains 16 residues. CDR3: CASSEAGRIGTGELFF. CDR3 nucleotide sequence: TGTGCCAGCAGTGAAGCGGGCAGGATCGGAACCGGGGAGCTGTTTTTT.

On this clone: Other DNA sequences in the sample encode the same CDR3. The CDR3 spells CASRDRGYEQYF. CDR3 coding DNA: TGTGCCAGCCGGGACAGGGGTTACGAGCAGTACTTC. J is TRBJ2-7 and V is TRBV2; TRBD1 agrees at 10 bases. The CDR3 contains 12 residues. Germline lookup yields CDR1 SNHLY and CDR2 FYNNEI. V gave up 8 bases and J gave up 4 bases; unmatched junction bases: 2.

The J gene is TRBJ1-4, the V gene TRBV28; 7 nucleotides agree with TRBD1. Germline assignment: CDR1 MDHEN and CDR2 SYDVKM. The V gene end was trimmed by 6 bases and the J gene end by 5 bases; junction bases not matched to a gene: 9. This CDR3 has 15 amino acids. The CDR3 DNA reads TGTGCCAGCAGGCCTTGGACAGGTTCAAATGAAAAACTGTTTTTT. Translated, it gives CASRPWTGSNEKLFF.

The chain combines TRBV16 with TRBJ2-2; 14 positions match TRBD2. This CDR3 has 17 amino acids. CDR1 is KGHSY and CDR2 is FQNENV in the germline V gene. Trimming at V came to 7 bases and at J to 5 bases, leaving 9 bases not matched to a gene. The CDR3, as DNA: TGTGCCAGCAAGACCGGGACTAGCGGGAGCGGAACCGGGGAGCTGTTTTTT. It is translated as CASKTGTSGSGTGELFF.

This chain links TRBV11-2 with TRBJ1-2; 9 nucleotides match TRBD1. This CDR3 has 14 amino acids. Looked up from germline, CDR1 is SGHAT and CDR2 is FQNNGV. The V and J ends lost 5 bases and 7 bases, in that order; junction bases with no gene match: 8. The CDR3 sequence is CASSVLQGASGYTF. The CDR3 DNA reads TGTGCCAGCAGCGTACTACAGGGGGCTAGTGGCTACACCTTC.

The chain recombines TRBV28 with TRBJ1-2, with D possibly matching TRBD1 (5 bases). V lost 9 bases and J lost 5, with 13 bases in between. The CDR3 spans 12 residues. Per the germline V gene, CDR1 is MDHEN and CDR2 is SYDVKM. The CDR3 loop reads CASQEGVYGYTF. CDR3 DNA sequence: TGTGCCAGTCAGGAAGGGGTGTATGGCTACACCTTC.

CDR3 sequence: CAWSDGSTDTQYF. The DNA for the CDR3 is TGTGCCTGGAGTGACGGTAGTACAGATACGCAGTATTTT. The rearrangement links TRBV30 to TRBJ2-3; the D is unclear. CDR1 and CDR2 (germline): GTSNPN, SVGIG (reference sequence). CDR3 length: 13 residues. Trimming removed 1 base from V and 3 bases from J, with 8 bases in between.